The 3 T cell receptor beta chains below all came from one sample that was sequenced in a study of cytomegalovirus exposure and HLA in healthy donors. Amplification used 60 Vbeta primers and 13 Jbeta primers. The table came from immunoSEQ multiplex PCR; TCRdb's copy has only in-frame clones and leaves some out. The sample consists of more than 90,000 clones, around 81% of them appearing once. The source material was PBMCs. The receptors stem from a woman in her 70s in good health and CMV-seropositive.

This clone was detected only a few times. V gene TRBV5-1 combines with J gene TRBJ2-3; D remains ambiguous. The CDR3 runs to 13 residues. Germline CDR1 is SGHRS and CDR2 is YFSETQ. Trimming shortened V by 5 bases and J by 3 bases, and 10 bases separated the two germline ends. The CDR3, as DNA: TGCGCCAGCAGTGACACCTTGACAGATACGCAGTATTTT. Translating gives CASSDTLTDTQYF.

V usage is TRBV5-1 and J usage is TRBJ2-2; D gene unclear. The CDR3 extends over 14 amino acids. CDR1 is SGHRS and CDR2 is YFSETQ in the germline V gene. Trimming removed 0 bases at V and 5 bases at J, with 8 bases between. The CDR3 DNA reads TGCGCCAGCAGCTTGGGACTTTTAACCGGGGAGCTGTTTTTT. Its protein product is CASSLGLLTGELFF.

The rearrangement uses TRBV19 and TRBJ2-3, with D perhaps matching TRBD2 (5 bases). Per germline, CDR1 LNHDA and CDR2 SQIVND (reference sequence). The CDR3 length is 14 residues. V was clipped by 7 bases and J by 0 bases, with 11 bases between them. The CDR3, as DNA: TGTGCCAGTAAGCCAGCGGTTAGCACAGATACGCAGTATTTT. Translation gives CASKPAVSTDTQYF.